These 27 T cell receptor beta chains originate from one sample sequenced in a study of identical twins. TCRdb fed the 5' RACE reads into MiXCR, producing one record per CDR3 protein. The table has around 1.7 million distinct CDR3 sequences, around 33% seen once. Sequenced sample: cord blood. The receptors derive from a newborn girl in good health.

The V and J genes are TRBV6-5 and TRBJ2-1, with 9 bases matching TRBD2. The V gene's germline CDR1 is MNHEY and CDR2 SVGAGI. J lost 10 bases, V lost 1 base, and 17 bases had no gene match. The CDR3 spans 18 residues. The CDR3 here is CASSYFAILAGLAYEQFF. CDR3 DNA: TGTGCCAGCAGTTACTTCGCGATACTAGCGGGTCTCGCCTACGAGCAGTTCTTC.

Here the CDR3 reads CASSDSRRGYNYGYTF. The CDR3 DNA is TGTGCCAGCAGTGACTCCCGGAGGGGCTACAACTATGGCTACACCTTC. J is TRBJ1-2 and V is TRBV6-4; TRBD1 is a possible D gene (5 bases). Germline CDR1 and CDR2: MRHNA and SNTAGT. V lost 0 bases to trimming and J lost 2 bases, with 13 bases between them. The CDR3 runs to 16 residues.

The V and J genes are TRBV25-1 and TRBJ1-4; D gene uncertain. CDR3 length: 16 residues. CDR1 and CDR2 from the germline V gene are MGHDK and SYGVNS. Trimming left V 6 bases short and J 0 bases short, with 14 bases between. In nucleotides, the CDR3 is TGTGCCAGCAGACCCAATTCCCTGGCAACTAATGAAAAACTGTTTTTT. Encoded protein: CASRPNSLATNEKLFF.

The sample holds many counts of this clonotype. This sequence joins TRBV27 and TRBJ2-7; a possible D gene is TRBD2 (7 bases). Trimming removed 4 bases from V and 0 bases from J, with 16 bases in between. This CDR3 region has 16 residues. The germline V gene encodes CDR1 MNHEY and CDR2 SMNVEV (reference sequence). CDR3 amino acids: CASSSTGGVLSYEQYF. The CDR3 DNA reads as TGTGCCAGCAGTTCCACGGGGGGCGTCCTCTCCTACGAGCAGTACTTC.

The CDR3 sequence: CASSLSKIAGDGNEQFF. Here the CDR3 DNA reads TGTGCCAGCAGTTTATCGAAGATAGCGGGGGATGGGAATGAGCAGTTCTTC. V gene TRBV27 combines with J gene TRBJ2-1; the match to TRBD2 covers 9 bases. V was pared by 0 bases and J by 7 bases, with 10 bases of the junction left unmatched. The CDR3 loop spans 17 amino acids. The germline CDR1 and CDR2 sequences are MNHEY and SMNVEV (reference sequence).

This clonotype was observed a few times. The rearrangement links TRBV12-5 to TRBJ2-1; perhaps TRBD1 as D (6 bases). Trimming took off 1 base at V and 2 bases at J, with 6 bases between the two ends. CDR1 and CDR2 from the germline V gene are LGHNT and FRNRAP. The CDR3 is 14 residues long. This CDR3 reads CASGLGTAYNEQFF. CDR3 DNA: TGTGCTAGTGGTTTGGGGACAGCCTACAATGAGCAGTTCTTC.

The gene calls are TRBV6-1 and TRBJ2-1; no definite D call. The CDR3 runs to 11 residues. Germline lookup yields CDR1 MNHNS and CDR2 SASEGT. Trimming removed 10 bases at V and 5 bases at J, with 9 bases between. This CDR3 is CATTRNNEQFF. DNA for the CDR3: TGTGCCACTACAAGAAACAATGAGCAGTTCTTC.

This chain connects TRBV12-3 or TRBV12-4 to TRBJ1-2; the D gene is possibly TRBD1 (5 bases). Trimming removed 1 base from V and 7 bases from J, with 13 bases in between. The CDR3 has 14 amino acids. CDR3 in amino acids: CASSLGTVGLGYTF. The CDR3, as DNA: TGTGCCAGCAGTTTAGGTACCGTGGGACTTGGCTACACCTTC.

V and J are TRBV7-8 and TRBJ1-1; D unclear. Deletions cut 4 bases from V and 1 base from J, with 13 bases between. This CDR3 comprises 15 residues. Germline-derived CDR1 and CDR2 are SGHVS and FQNEAQ. The DNA for the CDR3 is TGTGCCAGCAGCTCCGGACGGATAAGGAACACTGAAGCTTTCTTT. It is translated as CASSSGRIRNTEAFF.

In this sample, this clonotype turned up a few times. Mismatch with germline at one junction end may stem from a read error. The chain couples TRBV7-7 to TRBJ2-1; 10 nucleotides line up with TRBD2. The CDR3 is 14 amino acids. Germline CDR1 is SSHAT and CDR2 is FNYEAQ (reference sequence). For the CDR3, the DNA is TGTGCTAGCAGCTTAGGCACTAGCGGGACTGAGCAGTTCTTC. Residues: CASSLGTSGTEQFF.

The chain employs TRBV18 and TRBJ1-2; D possibly corresponds to TRBD1 (5 bases). Germline V lookup: CDR1 KGHSH, CDR2 LQKENI. The CDR3 is 15 residues long. Deletions cut 1 base from V and 2 bases from J, with 11 bases between. CDR3 residues: CASSPLRDRNYGYTF. The CDR3 region has the DNA TGTGCCAGCTCACCACTTAGAGACAGAAACTATGGCTACACCTTC. The whole variable domain, remainder taken from reference TRBV18 and TRBJ1-2, is NAGVMQNPRHLVRRRGQEARLRCSPMKGHSHVYWYRQLPEEGLKFMVYLQKENIIDESGMPKERFSAEFPKEGPSILRIQQVVRGDSAAYFCASSPLRDRNYGYTFGSGTRLTVV.

The genes are TRBV29-1 and TRBJ2-7; 8 nucleotides align to TRBD1. In germline, CDR1 is SQVTM, CDR2 ANQGSEA. The length of the CDR3 is 13 residues. The trim removed 7 bases at V and 7 bases at J, leaving 12 bases unmatched. The CDR3 DNA reads TGCAGCGCCGCAGGGGGCGGCTACAATGAGCAGTACTTC. It translates to CSAAGGGYNEQYF.

The V call is TRBV28, the J call TRBJ2-1; D may correspond to TRBD1 or TRBD2 (5 bases each). The CDR3 length is 16 residues. The germline CDR1 and CDR2 sequences are MDHEN and SYDVKM. The V end lost 2 bases, the J end lost 2 bases, and 13 bases lay between the germline ends. The CDR3 DNA is TGTGCCAGCAGTTTAAAGGGGAGAGGGGCCTACAATGAGCAGTTCTTC. It codes for CASSLKGRGAYNEQFF.

The chain carries TRBV5-1 and TRBJ2-1; either TRBD1 or TRBD2 may fit D (5 bases each). V was clipped by 2 bases and J by 7 bases, with 19 bases between them. The CDR3 length is 16 residues. CDR1 is SGHRS and CDR2 is YFSETQ in the germline V gene. The CDR3 here is CASSFTGTNLWNEQFF. As DNA, the CDR3 is TGCGCCAGCAGCTTTACCGGGACGAACCTTTGGAATGAGCAGTTCTTC.

The chain combines TRBV29-1 with TRBJ2-7, with D perhaps matching TRBD1 (6 bases). V lost 7 bases, J lost 2 bases, and 12 bases lay in between. The CDR3 runs 12 residues. Germline CDR1 is SQVTM and CDR2 is ANQGSEA. The CDR3 DNA sequence: TGCAGCGCCGGACAGAGCCCCTACGAGCAGTACTTC. It encodes CSAGQSPYEQYF.

CDR3 residues: CASSYLTGADSYEQYF. In DNA, the CDR3 is TGTGCCAGCAGTTACCTTACGGGAGCTGATTCCTACGAGCAGTACTTC. The chain links TRBV6-6 to TRBJ2-7; possible D gene TRBD2, 6 bases. Trimming left V 2 bases short and J 1 base short, with 15 bases between. This CDR3 region has 16 residues. CDR1 is MNHNY and CDR2 is SVGAGI in the germline V gene (reference sequence).

The rearrangement links TRBV2 to TRBJ1-5; tentative D call: TRBD1 (5 bases). The CDR3 sequence is 14 residues long. Germline CDR1 reads SNHLY; CDR2 reads FYNNEI. With 4 bases removed from V and 7 bases from J, the gap between germline ends came to 14 bases. Here the CDR3 reads CASSGRTFGQPQHF. In nucleotides, the CDR3 is TGTGCCAGCAGTGGGAGGACATTCGGCCAGCCCCAGCATTTT.

Details on this clonotype: This may stem from a read error, because a much larger clone lies one nucleotide away. The chain couples TRBV12-3 or TRBV12-4 to TRBJ2-5; 7 bases match TRBD2. The CDR3 sequence is 14 residues long. The J segment lost 11 bases and the V segment lost 1 base, leaving 10 bases of the junction unmatched. The CDR3 spells CASSLDGRRNEQYF. DNA of the CDR3: TGTGCCAGCAGTTTAGACGGGAGGCGTAATGAGCAGTACTTC.

This chain connects TRBV20-1 to TRBJ1-2; D may be TRBD1 (6 bases). The CDR3 is 13 amino acids. V was shortened by 3 bases and J by 6 bases, with 14 bases between the two germline ends. Germline assignment: CDR1 DFQATT and CDR2 SNEGSKA (reference sequence). This chain's CDR3 is CSASVGGRNGYTF. CDR3 bases: TGCAGTGCTAGTGTAGGGGGGAGGAATGGCTACACCTTC.

The table lists this clonotype with a count of one. The rearrangement joins TRBV10-3 to TRBJ2-3; TRBD2 is a possible D gene (5 bases). Germline-derived CDR1 and CDR2 are ENHRY and SYGVKD. CDR3 size: 15 residues. The germline V and J ends were trimmed by 0 bases and 5 bases, with 12 bases remaining between them. CDR3 amino acids: CAISESGKGRDTQYF. The CDR3 DNA reads TGTGCCATCAGTGAGTCGGGGAAAGGGAGAGATACGCAGTATTTT.

The V gene is TRBV6-2 or TRBV6-3, the J gene TRBJ2-2; D may be TRBD1 (5 bases). The CDR3 sequence is 14 residues long. Between the trimmed V and J ends, which lost 5 bases and 4 bases, there was a span of 11 bases. Per germline, CDR1 MNHEY and CDR2 SVGEGT. The CDR3 sequence is CASSPLRGTGELFF. CDR3 in DNA: TGTGCCAGCAGTCCCTTAAGGGGCACCGGGGAGCTGTTTTTT.

Concerning this clonotype: A much larger clone lies one base from this, so it may be a read error. This chain uses TRBV7-6 with TRBJ2-3; possibly TRBD2 for D (6 bases). The CDR3 contains 14 residues. CDR1 and CDR2 (germline): SGHVS, FNYEAQ. The CDR3 region is CACSSRGSTDTQYF. DNA of the CDR3: TGTGCCTGCAGCTCCCGGGGGTCCACAGATACGCAGTATTTT.

The sample holds a few counts of this clonotype. The chain recombines TRBV27 with TRBJ2-4; 9 bases fit TRBD1. CDR1 is MNHEY, CDR2 SMNVEV, per germline (reference sequence). The CDR3 extends over 14 amino acids. The junction had 6 bases not matched to a gene; V was cut back by 6 bases and J by 6 bases. CDR3 region: CASRRTGEGNIQYF. CDR3 bases: TGTGCCAGCAGGCGGACAGGGGAGGGAAACATTCAGTACTTC.

The chain uses TRBV29-1 and TRBJ1-2; D gene ambiguous. Looked up from germline, CDR1 is SQVTM and CDR2 is ANQGSEA. V shed 2 bases and J shed 8 bases, with 15 bases lying between them. The length of the CDR3 is 13 residues. The DNA for the CDR3 is TGCAGCGTTGAATGGATAGGGTCTGGCGGCTACACCTTC. It specifies CSVEWIGSGGYTF.

The chain employs TRBV12-3 or TRBV12-4 and TRBJ1-1; 10 bases are a match to TRBD1. The V segment lost 2 bases and the J segment 3 bases; nucleotides outside the gene matches: 6. CDR3 length: 16 amino acids. CDR3 amino acids: CASSLSPGTGDTEAFF. The CDR3 region has the DNA TGTGCCAGCAGTTTAAGTCCCGGGACAGGGGACACTGAAGCTTTCTTT.

Many counts were recorded for this clonotype. This rearrangement joins TRBV2 to TRBJ2-5; 7 positions agree with TRBD1. The V segment lost 7 bases and the J segment 4 bases; nucleotides outside the gene matches: 12. Germline loops: CDR1 SNHLY, CDR2 FYNNEI. There are 15 residues in the CDR3. The chain's CDR3 is CASTTRQGRLETQYF. The DNA for the CDR3 is TGTGCCAGCACCACTCGACAGGGCCGCTTAGAGACCCAGTACTTC. Full variable domain (missing parts from reference TRBV2 and TRBJ2-5): EPEVTQTPSHQVTQMGQEVILRCVPISNHLYFYWYRQILGQKVEFLVSFYNNEISEKSEIFDDQFSVERPDGSNFTLKIRSTKLEDSAMYFCASTTRQGRLETQYFGPGTRLLVL.

The rearrangement uses TRBV6-1 and TRBJ2-1, with 9 nucleotides matching TRBD2. V gave up 5 bases and J gave up 8 bases; unmatched junction bases: 16. The CDR3 totals 17 residues. Germline-derived CDR1 and CDR2 are MNHNS and SASEGT. The CDR3 reads CASSPLRGSGSPHEQFF. The CDR3 DNA follows: TGTGCCAGCAGTCCCTTACGAGGTAGCGGGAGCCCCCATGAGCAGTTCTTC.